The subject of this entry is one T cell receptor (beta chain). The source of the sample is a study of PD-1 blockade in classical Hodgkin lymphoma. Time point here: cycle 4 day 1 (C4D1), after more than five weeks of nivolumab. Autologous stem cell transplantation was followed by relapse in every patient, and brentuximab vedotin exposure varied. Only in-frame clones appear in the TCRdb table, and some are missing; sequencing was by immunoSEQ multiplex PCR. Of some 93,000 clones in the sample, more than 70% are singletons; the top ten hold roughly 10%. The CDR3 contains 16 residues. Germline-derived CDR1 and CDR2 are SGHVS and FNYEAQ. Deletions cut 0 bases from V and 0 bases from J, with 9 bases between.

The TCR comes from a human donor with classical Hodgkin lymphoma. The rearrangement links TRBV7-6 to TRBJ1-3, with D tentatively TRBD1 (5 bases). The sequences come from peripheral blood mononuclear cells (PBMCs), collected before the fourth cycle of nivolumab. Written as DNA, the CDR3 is TGTGCCAGCAGCTTAGCGCTGGGGGGCTCTGGAAACACCATATATTTT. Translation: CASSLALGGSGNTIYF.